Listed here are 31 T cell receptor beta chains from one sample, sequenced in a study of shared clonotypes between healthy human individuals. Profiling relied on immunoSEQ multiplex PCR, and the TCRdb table lists in-frame clones only, not all of them. The sample comprises about 1 million clones, approximately 76% of which are singletons, and roughly 1.4% rests with the top ten. Source material: memory CD4+ T cells sorted from blood. The subset is: CD45RA-negative fraction. The receptor source for this set is a man in his late teens or twenties in good health.

J is TRBJ2-5 and V is TRBV7-6, with 11 bases identical to TRBD2. Losses at the gene ends were 5 bases for V and 5 bases for J; bases not matched to a gene: 16. In germline, CDR1 is SGHVS, CDR2 FNYEAQ. This CDR3 has 18 residues. This CDR3 is CASSLVSVRLAGRETQYF. The CDR3 DNA reads TGTGCCAGCAGCCTAGTTTCGGTCCGACTAGCGGGGAGGGAGACCCAGTACTTC.

The V gene is TRBV6-5, the J gene TRBJ2-1; the match to TRBD2 covers 13 bases. The CDR3 spans 16 residues. Germline values: CDR1 MNHEY, CDR2 SVGAGI. V lost 2 bases to trimming and J lost 8 bases; unmatched junction nucleotides: 6. The CDR3 is CASSYQGLAGVDEQFF. The CDR3 DNA sequence: TGTGCCAGCAGTTACCAAGGACTAGCGGGAGTGGATGAGCAGTTCTTC.

The chain combines TRBV6-4 with TRBJ1-5, with D perhaps matching TRBD1 (5 bases). V lost 3 bases, J lost 11 bases, and 17 bases lay in between. This CDR3 contains 14 residues. CDR1 is MRHNA, CDR2 SNTAGT, per germline. CDR3 in amino acids: CASSESAGQVSQHF. CDR3 bases: TGTGCCAGCAGTGAATCGGCGGGGCAGGTGTCCCAGCATTTT.

With respect to this clone: Other nucleotide sequences in the sample specify the same CDR3. This sequence joins TRBV5-1 and TRBJ2-7; 13 positions agree with TRBD2. Unmatched junction bases numbered 8, after V lost 7 bases and J lost 4 bases. Per germline, CDR1 SGHRS and CDR2 YFSETQ. This CDR3 is 15 amino acids long. Here the CDR3 reads CASRPGTSGNYEQYF. In nucleotides, the CDR3 is TGCGCCAGCCGACCCGGGACTAGCGGGAATTACGAGCAGTACTTC.

V gene TRBV25-1 combines with J gene TRBJ1-4; D call uncertain. Per the germline V gene, CDR1 is MGHDK and CDR2 is SYGVNS. V shed 2 bases and J shed 7 bases, with 14 bases lying between them. The CDR3 spans 15 residues. The CDR3 DNA follows: TGTGCCAGCAGTGAAGAGACACTCGGTAGTGAAAAACTGTTTTTT. Its protein product is CASSEETLGSEKLFF.

J is TRBJ1-2 and V is TRBV21-1; the table gives TRBD1 as D, unverified against the DNA. TRBV21-1 is labeled a pseudogene. This CDR3 is 15 amino acids long. The chain's CDR3 is CASSLKDRGDYGYTF. Here the CDR3 DNA reads TGTGCCAGCAGCTTAAAGGACAGGGGAGACTATGGCTACACCTTC.

This clone was seen a handful of times. The V and J genes are TRBV15 and TRBJ1-5, with D tentatively TRBD1 (5 bases). The V and J ends lost 1 base and 6 bases respectively, with 7 bases between them. The germline V gene has CDR1 LNHNV and CDR2 YYDKDF (reference sequence). The CDR3 covers 13 residues. CDR3 residues: CATSRGGTQPQHF. The CDR3 DNA sequence: TGTGCCACCAGCAGAGGGGGGACTCAGCCCCAGCATTTT.

This chain joins TRBV20-1 and TRBJ1-5; a possible D gene is TRBD1 (6 bases). V was trimmed by 6 bases and J by 10 bases, leaving 13 bases between them. Germline lookup yields CDR1 DFQATT and CDR2 SNEGSKA (reference sequence). CDR3 size: 11 residues. In DNA form, the CDR3 reads TGCAGTGCCGTCTCCGGGGGCCCCCAGCATTTT. Protein: CSAVSGGPQHF.

CDR3 sequence (DNA): TGTGCCAGCAGCCTCCGGGACAGGGTAGATACGCAGTATTTT. It codes for CASSLRDRVDTQYF. The chain joins TRBV14 to TRBJ2-3; 9 nucleotides line up with TRBD1. The length of the CDR3 is 14 residues. V lost 4 bases and J lost 5; bases outside the gene matches: 4. Per the germline V gene, CDR1 is SGHDN and CDR2 is FVKESK.

V and J are TRBV7-2 and TRBJ1-3, with D uncertain. The CDR3 covers 17 residues. CDR1 and CDR2 (germline): SGHTA, FQGNSA. Trimming cost V 1 base and J 3 bases, with 16 bases left between them. The CDR3, as DNA: TGTGCCAGCAGCTTAGAGCCAGGTCCAGGCCGTGGAAACACCATATATTTT. Translated: CASSLEPGPGRGNTIYF.

The J gene is TRBJ1-2, the V gene TRBV4-3; TRBD1 matches 9 bases. The CDR3 loop spans 16 amino acids. Unmatched junction bases numbered 9, after V lost 0 bases and J lost 7 bases. Germline CDR1 and CDR2: LGHNA and YSLEER. CDR3 sequence reads: CASSQDAMGQGGGYTF. In DNA form, the CDR3 reads TGCGCCAGCAGCCAAGATGCCATGGGACAGGGAGGTGGCTACACCTTC.

The sample holds one count of this clone. Here the CDR3 reads CASSAGSYGGEKLFF. CDR3 DNA sequence: TGTGCCAGCAGTGCAGGGAGTTACGGTGGGGAAAAACTGTTTTTT. The chain carries TRBV6-1 and TRBJ1-4, with D tentatively TRBD1 (5 bases). The CDR3 sequence is 15 residues long. Germline CDR1 MNHNS, CDR2 SASEGT. V gave up 4 bases and J gave up 8 bases, with 17 bases separating them.

The chain uses TRBV5-1 and TRBJ2-5, with TRBD2 identical over 7 bases. This CDR3 comprises 15 residues. The V segment lost 4 bases and the J segment 7 bases; nucleotides outside the gene matches: 13. Germline CDR1 SGHRS, CDR2 YFSETQ. Here the CDR3 DNA reads TGCGCCAGCAGCCCGCCCGAGACTAGCACAGGGACCCAGTACTTC. This translates into CASSPPETSTGTQYF.

This chain joins TRBV2 and TRBJ1-1; D unclear. Germline lookup yields CDR1 SNHLY and CDR2 FYNNEI. V gave up 8 bases and J gave up 4 bases, with 8 bases separating them. CDR3 length: 11 amino acids. In DNA form, the CDR3 reads TGTGCCAGCCTAGGGTTCACTGAAGCTTTCTTT. Translated, it gives CASLGFTEAFF. Looking up the rest from reference TRBV2 and TRBJ1-1 gives the full variable domain: EPEVTQTPSHQVTQMGQEVILRCVPISNHLYFYWYRQILGQKVEFLVSFYNNEISEKSEIFDDQFSVERPDGSNFTLKIRSTKLEDSAMYFCASLGFTEAFFGQGTRLTVV.

As to this clone: Since a much larger clone is just one base distant, this may be a read error. The rearrangement uses TRBV9 and TRBJ2-3, with D perhaps matching TRBD2 (5 bases). The germline V and J ends were trimmed by 4 bases and 2 bases, with 14 bases remaining between them. The germline V gene encodes CDR1 SGDLS and CDR2 YYNGEE. The CDR3 loop spans 15 amino acids. CDR3 in amino acids: CASSLGSPATDTQYF. CDR3 nucleotides: TGTGCCAGCAGCCTTGGGAGCCCTGCCACAGATACGCAGTATTTT. Combining the CDR3 with reference TRBV9 and TRBJ2-3 gives the whole variable domain DSGVTQTPKHLITATGQRVTLRCSPRSGDLSVYWYQQSLDQGLQFLIQYYNGEERAKGNILERFSAQQFPDLHSELNLSSLELGDSALYFCASSLGSPATDTQYFGPGTRLTVL.

This clone was observed a single time. CDR3 DNA: TGTGCCACCAGCAGAGTGGGCAGGGCTCAAGAGACCCAGTACTTC. Its translation: CATSRVGRAQETQYF. This chain connects TRBV15 to TRBJ2-5, with D perhaps matching TRBD1 (5 bases). Germline V lookup: CDR1 LNHNV, CDR2 YYDKDF (reference sequence). This CDR3 spans 15 amino acids. Trimming shortened V by 1 base and J by 2 bases, and 11 bases separated the two germline ends. Full variable domain (missing parts from reference TRBV15 and TRBJ2-5): DAMVIQNPRYQVTQFGKPVTLSCSQTLNHNVMYWYQQKSSQAPKLLFHYYDKDFNNEADTPDNFQSRRPNTSFCFLDIRSPGLGDTAMYLCATSRVGRAQETQYFGPGTRLLVL.

This rearrangement joins TRBV30 to TRBJ2-5; 11 nucleotides agree with TRBD2. TRBJ2-7 explains the end of the DNA better; the J call may be wrong. The CDR3 is 21 amino acids. Germline V CDR1 and CDR2: GTSNPN, SVGIG (reference sequence). The CDR3 protein is CAWSVRTGVIAGGPRSYEQYF. The CDR3 DNA is TGTGCCTGGAGTGTACGGACAGGGGTGATAGCGGGAGGGCCGAGATCCTACGAGCAGTACTTC.

The chain joins TRBV28 to TRBJ1-2; tentatively, D is TRBD1 (5 bases). The germline V and J ends were trimmed by 4 bases and 5 bases, with 11 bases remaining between them. Germline-derived CDR1 and CDR2 are MDHEN and SYDVKM. This CDR3 has 13 amino acids. CDR3 amino acids: CASSSGGGYGYTF. The CDR3 bases are TGTGCCAGCAGTTCCGGCGGGGGGTATGGCTACACCTTC.

The chain is built from TRBV10-3 and TRBJ1-1; D is undetermined. This CDR3 is built from 14 residues. With 3 bases removed from V and 7 bases from J, the gap between germline ends came to 15 bases. Germline V gene lookup returns CDR1 ENHRY and CDR2 SYGVKD. DNA of the CDR3: TGTGCCATCAGTGACCCGGGGTTACCGATTGAAGCTTTCTTT. Protein product: CAISDPGLPIEAFF.

The rearrangement links TRBV7-6 to TRBJ1-6, with no clear D. Germline V gene data show CDR1 as SGHVS and CDR2 as FNYEAQ. V was pared by 2 bases and J by 7 bases, with 9 bases between. This CDR3 is built from 14 residues. The chain's CDR3 is CASSLFSENSPLHF. The CDR3, as DNA: TGTGCCAGCAGCTTATTTTCCGAAAATTCACCCCTCCACTTT.

This clone was seen at least ten times. The rearrangement joins TRBV11-2 to TRBJ1-4, with D uncertain. Germline CDR1 reads SGHAT; CDR2 reads FQNNGV. Trimming took off 5 bases at V and 10 bases at J, with 20 bases between the two ends. The CDR3 has 15 amino acids. CDR3 nucleotide sequence: TGTGCCAGCAGCCTATTGGACGGGCGAGGAGGAAAACTGTTTTTT. Translation gives CASSLLDGRGGKLFF.

Only a few counts were recorded for this clone. The CDR3 DNA sequence: TGTGCCAGCAGCTTAGCGGCTATCCCTAATCAGCCCCAGCATTTT. It specifies CASSLAAIPNQPQHF. This chain connects TRBV7-2 to TRBJ1-5; no definite D call. Between the trimmed V and J ends, which lost 0 bases and 4 bases, there was a span of 10 bases. The CDR3 totals 15 residues. The germline gives CDR1 SGHTA, CDR2 FQGNSA.

V usage is TRBV28 and J usage is TRBJ2-7; TRBD2 matches 12 bases. V gave up 6 bases and J gave up 4 bases; unmatched junction bases: 4. The CDR3 consists of 14 residues. Germline V gives CDR1 MDHEN, CDR2 SYDVKM. Here the CDR3 DNA reads TGTGCCAGCAGCCTAGCGGGAGGGATGTACGAGCAGTACTTC. Translation gives CASSLAGGMYEQYF. Looking up the rest from reference TRBV28 and TRBJ2-7 gives the full variable domain: DVKVTQSSRYLVKRTGEKVFLECVQDMDHENMFWYRQDPGLGLRLIYFSYDVKMKEKGDIPEGYSVSREKKERFSLILESASTNQTSMYLCASSLAGGMYEQYFGPGTRLTVT.

The V gene is TRBV6-4, the J gene TRBJ2-2, with 7 positions matching TRBD2. The CDR3 runs 15 residues. V shed 9 bases and J 6 bases; nucleotides not matched to a gene: 13. CDR1 is MRHNA and CDR2 is SNTAGT in the germline V gene. The CDR3 region is CARSPGLNAAGELFF. Written as DNA, the CDR3 is TGTGCCAGAAGCCCGGGACTAAATGCGGCCGGGGAGCTGTTTTTT.

V and J are TRBV6-5 and TRBJ2-1; 12 positions match TRBD2. CDR1 MNHEY and CDR2 SVGAGI come from the germline V gene. The CDR3 has 15 residues. V gave up 6 bases and J gave up 4 bases; unmatched junction bases: 4. CDR3 in amino acids: CASSLAGGIYNEQFF. CDR3 coding DNA: TGTGCCAGCAGCCTAGCGGGAGGGATTTACAATGAGCAGTTCTTC.

The V call is TRBV6-1, the J call TRBJ1-4; D not certain. This CDR3 is 15 amino acids long. Germline CDR1 is MNHNS and CDR2 is SASEGT. V was trimmed by 0 bases and J by 8 bases, leaving 13 bases between them. The CDR3: CASSEATQGREKLFF. In DNA, the CDR3 is TGTGCCAGCAGTGAAGCGACCCAAGGGAGAGAAAAACTGTTTTTT.

J is TRBJ1-4 and V is TRBV30; D gene uncertain. The germline V gene has CDR1 GTSNPN and CDR2 SVGIG (reference sequence). V lost 4 bases, J lost 4 bases, and 7 bases lay in between. This CDR3 is 12 amino acids long. CDR3 coding DNA: TGTGCCTGGATGTATTTTAATGAAAAACTGTTTTTT. Protein: CAWMYFNEKLFF.

This chain links TRBV13 with TRBJ2-3; 9 nucleotides line up with TRBD1. The length of the CDR3 is 15 residues. Germline CDR1 and CDR2: PRHDT and FYEKMQ (reference sequence). Germline trimming cut 7 bases from V and 2 bases from J; bases unmatched to any gene: 7. The CDR3 reads CASTKDRGLTDTQYF. CDR3 DNA: TGTGCCAGCACCAAGGACAGGGGCCTCACAGATACGCAGTATTTT.

This clone was detected only once. V usage is TRBV5-4 and J usage is TRBJ1-1, with D unresolved. CDR1 and CDR2 from the germline V gene are SGHNT and YYREEE (reference sequence). Trimming took off 4 bases at V and 4 bases at J, with 11 bases between the two ends. This CDR3 has 13 residues. The CDR3 spells CASSRDTPTEAFF. The CDR3 DNA follows: TGTGCCAGCAGCCGAGATACACCCACTGAAGCTTTCTTT.

The chain carries TRBV28 and TRBJ1-4, with no clear D. Germline lookup yields CDR1 MDHEN and CDR2 SYDVKM. The CDR3 sequence is 14 residues long. V dropped 9 bases and J dropped 6 bases, with 17 bases sitting between them. As DNA, the CDR3 is TGTGCCAGTGGGGAAAGGGTGGGAGATGAAAAACTGTTTTTT. It specifies CASGERVGDEKLFF.

Written as DNA, the CDR3 is TGTGCCAGTAGTACATATGGGTTCTCGAATTCACCCCTCCACTTT. Encoded protein: CASSTYGFSNSPLHF. The rearrangement links TRBV19 to TRBJ1-6; no firm D call. CDR1 LNHDA and CDR2 SQIVND come from the germline V gene (reference sequence). V was pared by 4 bases and J by 7 bases, with 14 bases between. The CDR3 has 15 residues. The whole variable domain, remainder taken from reference TRBV19 and TRBJ1-6, is DGGITQSPKYLFRKEGQNVTLSCEQNLNHDAMYWYRQDPGQGLRLIYYSQIVNDFQKGDIAEGYSVSREKKESFPLTVTSAQKNPTAFYLCASSTYGFSNSPLHFGNGTRLTVT.